A selection of T cell receptor beta chains follows, all from one sample in a study of regulatory T cells in long-lasting Graves disease. TCRdb fed the multiplex PCR reads into MiXCR, producing one record per CDR3 protein. The sample consists of hundreds of thousands of distinct CDR3 sequences, about 20% of them appearing once. The source material was peripheral blood mononuclear cells (PBMCs), sampled when the disease was refractory, from a patient treated with antithyroid drugs. The receptors were gathered from a female donor with Graves disease. The conserved cysteine and the conserved F or W are not part of the CDR3 here.

j_call v_call cdr3_aa
TRBJ2-7 TRBV6-2/TRBV6-3 AGGTFDEQY
TRBJ2-1 TRBV6-1 ASSASLSYNEQF
TRBJ1-4 TRBV9 ASSVKGVANEKLF
TRBJ1-1 TRBV2 ASREYLGQGGTEAF
TRBJ2-5 TRBV20-1 SAEGLGLAGGMYQETQY
TRBJ2-5 TRBV6-1 ASSSPHRGYETQY
TRBJ1-4 TRBV4-2 ASSQATGLDEKLF
TRBJ2-2 TRBV11-3 ASSPIPGANTGELF
TRBJ1-4 TRBV29-1 SVVPVTGEKLF
TRBJ2-1 TRBV28 ASSPATSGFYNEQF
TRBJ2-7 TRBV9 ASSIGSKHTYEQY
TRBJ2-7 TRBV11-3 ASSQLKGFYEQY
TRBJ2-7 TRBV29-1 SVKWTSGGEQY
TRBJ2-3 TRBV7-3 ASSSGASGAQY
TRBJ1-5 TRBV12-3/TRBV12-4 ASSLGQENQPQH
TRBJ2-7 TRBV19 ASSVTGLASYEQY
TRBJ2-7 TRBV27 ASSSDFYEQY
TRBJ2-7 TRBV7-9 ASIGGGEAGYEQC
TRBJ2-2 TRBV20-1 SARTPGTGELF
TRBJ1-2 TRBV28 ASTSSRYGYT
TRBJ1-1 TRBV30 AWSGRMNTEAF
TRBJ2-7 TRBV20-1 SARDPVSGRHEQY
TRBJ2-2 TRBV30 ACSGTGGTGELF
TRBJ1-1 TRBV27 ASSPQTGEDTEAF
TRBJ1-1 TRBV7-9 ASSTSRLSMNTEAF
TRBJ1-1 TRBV4-3 ASSQGSFEAF
TRBJ1-2 TRBV11-2 ASIVATDYGYT
TRBJ2-1 TRBV6-5 ASSYSFRGGITEQF
TRBJ2-2 TRBV7-2 ASGLAPNTGELF
TRBJ2-2 TRBV30 AWKGRGELF
TRBJ1-1 TRBV27 ASRVVGGNTEAF
TRBJ2-7 TRBV28 ASSLLGPSSYEQY
TRBJ2-1 TRBV12-3/TRBV12-4 ASSLPGGQGHEQF
TRBJ2-5 TRBV25-1 ASSAGTSGRGETQY
TRBJ1-1 TRBV10-3 ATSAYLTGLNTEAF
TRBJ2-5 TRBV20-1 SAQKSGRADKTQY
TRBJ2-5 TRBV27 ALGKETQY
TRBJ2-2 TRBV6-5 ASSYRPTSRDGELF
TRBJ1-2 TRBV15 ATSRDLAGVDYGYT
TRBJ1-5 TRBV2 ASSERRREFQPQH
TRBJ2-7 TRBV28 ASSSTPGLKPYEQY
TRBJ2-5 TRBV20-1 SAHQGLADETQY
TRBJ1-1 TRBV7-6 ASSLRTATEAF
TRBJ2-7 TRBV7-9 ASSTGTFRYEQY
TRBJ1-5 TRBV3-1 ASSQGRLSNQPQH
TRBJ2-2 TRBV4-1 ASRRTSGRAPGELF
TRBJ2-7 TRBV9 ASSYGTVYEQY
TRBJ1-2 TRBV6-1 ASSARDRVPDYGYT
TRBJ1-1 TRBV28 AIIRDRGRTEAF
TRBJ1-1 TRBV12-3/TRBV12-4 ASSRRGQNTEAF
TRBJ1-6 TRBV4-3 ASSQESGGESPLH
TRBJ2-7 TRBV5-1 ASSLGGSGTYEQY
TRBJ1-1 TRBV20-1 SARKGQMNTEAF
TRBJ1-1 TRBV28 ASGVEMGQMNTEAF
TRBJ2-3 TRBV7-2 ASRPSGGATDTQY
TRBJ2-7 TRBV19 ASSMTSGVRSYEQY